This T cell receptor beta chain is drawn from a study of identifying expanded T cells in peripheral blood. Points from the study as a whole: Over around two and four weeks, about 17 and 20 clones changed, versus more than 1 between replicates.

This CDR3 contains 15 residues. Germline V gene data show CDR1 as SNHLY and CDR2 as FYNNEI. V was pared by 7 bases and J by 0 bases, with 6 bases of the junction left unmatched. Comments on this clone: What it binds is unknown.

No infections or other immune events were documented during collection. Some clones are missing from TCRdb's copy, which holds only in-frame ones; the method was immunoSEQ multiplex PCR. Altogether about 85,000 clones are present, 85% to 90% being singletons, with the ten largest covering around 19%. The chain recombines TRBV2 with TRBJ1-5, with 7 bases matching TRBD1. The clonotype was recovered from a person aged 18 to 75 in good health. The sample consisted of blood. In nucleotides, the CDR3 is TGTGCCAGCAAGGGACAGCCTCTTAGCAATCAGCCCCAGCATTTT. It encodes CASKGQPLSNQPQHF.